This T cell receptor (beta chain) is drawn from a study of graft-versus-host responses after intestinal transplantation. Study-wide background: Among the recipients, transplants were multivisceral, liver-intestinal, or isolated intestinal. Recipients were all induced with anti-thymocyte globulin, then given tacrolimus and steroids for around three years.

Study results and limitations: In patients with graft-donor T cell macrochimerism, allograft graft-versus-host to host-versus-graft clonal ratios were high. Early declines in HvG clones that occurred post-transplant were associated with peak circulating GvH clone levels.

TCRdb's table, derived via immunoSEQ multiplex PCR, lists solely in-frame clones and lacks some. The profile shows 90,000 to 130,000 clones, 85% to 95% of them singletons. This clone has only a few counts. What it binds is not known. The V end was cut by 9 bases, the J end by 0 bases, with 18 bases between. The CDR3 consists of 15 residues. Per germline, CDR1 LNHDA and CDR2 SQIVND (reference sequence). The sample consisted of unstimulated CD8+ T cells sorted from spleen or lymph node cells, taken before transplant. The rearrangement joins TRBV19 to TRBJ2-7; D tentatively reads TRBD1 or TRBD2 (5 bases each). The source is a human donor who was the organ donor for an intestinal transplant. CDR3 sequence: CASRPGTASSYEQYF. CDR3 DNA: TGTGCCAGCAGACCGGGGACGGCGAGCTCCTACGAGCAGTACTTC.